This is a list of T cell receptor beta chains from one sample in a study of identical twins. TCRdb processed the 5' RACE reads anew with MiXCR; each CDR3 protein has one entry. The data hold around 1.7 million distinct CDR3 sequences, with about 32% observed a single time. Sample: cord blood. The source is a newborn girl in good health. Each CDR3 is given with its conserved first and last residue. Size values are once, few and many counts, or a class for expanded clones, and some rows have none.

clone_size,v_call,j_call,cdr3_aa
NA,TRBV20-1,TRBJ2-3,CSARDRNSGITDTQYF
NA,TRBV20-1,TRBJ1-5,CSASLPGATGQPQHF
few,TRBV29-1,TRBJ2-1,CSGTRSYNEQFF
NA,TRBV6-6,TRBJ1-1,CASTTGQGGRTEAFF
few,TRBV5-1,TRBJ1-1,CASSWGQVSMNTEAFF
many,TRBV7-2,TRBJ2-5,CASSLVHPETQYF
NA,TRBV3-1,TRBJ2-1,CANKQNGKFYNEQFF
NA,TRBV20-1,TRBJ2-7,CSARDPGSPSYEQYF
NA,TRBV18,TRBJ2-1,CASSLSGGPGYNEQFF
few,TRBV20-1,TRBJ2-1,CSARDPLASGSYNEQFF
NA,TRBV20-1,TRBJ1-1,CSRIQPGDNTEAFF
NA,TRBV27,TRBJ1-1,CASSSGLGMNTEAFF
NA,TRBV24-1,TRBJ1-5,CATSDVREGQPQHF
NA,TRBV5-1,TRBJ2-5,CASSAQGRPRETQYF
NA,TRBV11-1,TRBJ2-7,CASSLSTSGAYEQYF
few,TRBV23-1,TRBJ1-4,CASSPHYKGGPNEKLFF
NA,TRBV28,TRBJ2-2,CASSFTSVTGELFF
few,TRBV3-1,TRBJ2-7,CASSQGGAFPYEQYF
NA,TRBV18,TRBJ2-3,CASSPIGAGTDTQYF
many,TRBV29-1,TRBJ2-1,CSVDGLAGYNEQFF
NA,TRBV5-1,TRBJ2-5,CASSVTSGNYDEQYF
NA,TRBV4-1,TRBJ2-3,CASSQVSGVLNTQYF
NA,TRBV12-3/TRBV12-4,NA,CASCPTAYEQYF
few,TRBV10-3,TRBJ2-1,CAIQTGEGYNEQFF
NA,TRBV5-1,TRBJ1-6,CASSVLDRVNSPLHF
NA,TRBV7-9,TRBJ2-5,CASSPRLAGDLEQYF
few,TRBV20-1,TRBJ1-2,CSARDRGNANYGYTF
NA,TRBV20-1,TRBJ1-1,CSARVPQGSGSEAFF
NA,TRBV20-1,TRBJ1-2,CSAPNPPGGPGYGYTF